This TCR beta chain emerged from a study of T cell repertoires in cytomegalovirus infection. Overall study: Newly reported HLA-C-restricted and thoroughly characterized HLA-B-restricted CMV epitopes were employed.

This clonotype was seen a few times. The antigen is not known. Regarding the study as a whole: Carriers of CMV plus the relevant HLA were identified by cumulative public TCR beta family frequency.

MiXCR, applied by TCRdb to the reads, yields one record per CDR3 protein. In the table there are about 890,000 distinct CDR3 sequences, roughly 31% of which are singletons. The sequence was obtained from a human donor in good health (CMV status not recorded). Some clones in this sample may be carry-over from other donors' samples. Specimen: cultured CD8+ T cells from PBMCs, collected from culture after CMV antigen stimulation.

The chain's CDR3 is CASSEGQTNYGYTF. The CDR3 DNA follows: TGTGCCAGCAGCGAGGGACAAACTAACTATGGCTACACCTTC. The gene calls are TRBV9 and TRBJ1-2; D may be TRBD1 (6 bases). The CDR3 runs to 14 residues. Trimming removed 3 bases at V and 0 bases at J, with 9 bases between. From germline, CDR1 is SGDLS and CDR2 YYNGEE.